This entry lists 23 T cell receptor beta chains sequenced from one sample in a study of T cells in localized non-small cell lung cancer (TCRdb year 2020). Library generation was performed with the immunoSEQ multiplex PCR assay. TCRdb took this table from immuneACCESS and kept in-frame rearrangements with V and J called. Such tables lack part of the clones; where checked against another copy, unresolved V genes explain under half of the gap, and the rest is unexplained. The sample table records 70,000 to 85,000 clones; 84% of these occur just once. 1.3% of the sample belongs to the ten largest clones. The sequences come from peripheral blood, collected before any cancer treatment. These TCRs come from a female donor at least 60 years old with stage I lung adenocarcinoma.

The chain combines TRBV9 with TRBJ2-2, with TRBD2 identical over 7 bases. Germline V gene sequence: CDR1 SGDLS, CDR2 YYNGEE. The CDR3 sequence is 15 residues long. After removal of 5 bases from V and 0 bases from J, the junction contained 4 bases not matched to a gene. CDR3 protein: CASRPAGPNTGELFF. CDR3 DNA sequence: TGTGCCAGCAGGCCAGCGGGACCGAACACCGGGGAGCTGTTTTTT.

The V and J genes are TRBV28 and TRBJ2-2; 7 nucleotides agree with TRBD1. V lost 6 bases and J lost 3; bases outside the gene matches: 10. This CDR3 spans 16 amino acids. CDR1 is MDHEN, CDR2 SYDVKM, per germline. The CDR3 reads CASRLAGGLYTGELFF. CDR3 in DNA: TGTGCCAGCAGACTCGCAGGGGGTTTGTACACCGGGGAGCTGTTTTTT.

The J gene is TRBJ1-1, the V gene TRBV19; D unresolved. This CDR3 is built from 17 residues. V was shortened by 4 bases and J by 4 bases, with 22 bases between the two germline ends. The V gene's germline CDR1 is LNHDA and CDR2 SQIVND (reference sequence). CDR3 loop: CASSNMATWAPGTEAFF. CDR3 nucleotides: TGTGCCAGTAGTAACATGGCCACATGGGCTCCGGGCACTGAAGCTTTCTTT.

The chain joins TRBV4-1 to TRBJ2-7; perhaps TRBD1 as D (7 bases). Germline V CDR1 and CDR2: MGHRA, YSYEKL. Trimming took 0 bases from V and 4 from J, leaving 19 bases between them. This CDR3 is built from 17 residues. CDR3 loop: CASSQDRGPGQKYEQYF. The CDR3 coding sequence is TGCGCCAGCAGCCAAGATCGGGGGCCGGGACAGAAATACGAGCAGTACTTC.

The chain uses TRBV6-1 and TRBJ2-1, with TRBD1 as a possible D gene (6 bases). The germline CDR1 and CDR2 sequences are MNHNS and SASEGT. The CDR3 loop spans 12 amino acids. V gave up 6 bases and J gave up 10 bases, with 13 bases separating them. CDR3 residues: CASSMTGREQFF. The CDR3 nucleotides are TGTGCCAGCAGCATGACAGGTCGGGAGCAGTTCTTC.

The V call is TRBV5-8, the J call TRBJ2-1; D is undetermined. CDR3 length: 13 amino acids. Germline CDR1 SGHTS, CDR2 YDEGEE. Trimming removed 4 bases at V and 7 bases at J, with 12 bases between. CDR3 DNA sequence: TGTGCCAGCAGCAAGGACCCTCGGAATGAGCAGTTCTTC. This gives the protein CASSKDPRNEQFF. Based on the CDR3 plus reference TRBV5-8 and TRBJ2-1, the full variable domain is EAGVTQSPTHLIKTRGQQATLRCSPISGHTSVYWYQQALGLGLQFLLWYDEGEERNRGNFPPRFSGRQFPNYSSELNVNALELEDSALYLCASSKDPRNEQFFGPGTRLTVL.

The gene calls are TRBV5-8 and TRBJ2-4; 7 nucleotides match TRBD1. The CDR3 runs 14 residues. V lost 4 bases, J lost 3 bases, and 4 bases stayed unmatched. Germline CDR1 reads SGHTS; CDR2 reads YDEGEE. Here the CDR3 DNA reads TGTGCCAGCAGCCAGGGGGACGGCAAAAACATTCAGTACTTC. The encoded protein is CASSQGDGKNIQYF. The full variable domain, in which reference TRBV5-8 and TRBJ2-4 provide the parts outside the CDR3, is EAGVTQSPTHLIKTRGQQATLRCSPISGHTSVYWYQQALGLGLQFLLWYDEGEERNRGNFPPRFSGRQFPNYSSELNVNALELEDSALYLCASSQGDGKNIQYFGAGTRLSVL.

The chain has TRBV28 and TRBJ1-4, with unresolved D. This CDR3 comprises 18 residues. V dropped 4 bases and J dropped 5 bases, with 23 bases sitting between them. Germline CDR1 MDHEN, CDR2 SYDVKM. CDR3 in amino acids: CASSSLSAGATRNEKLFF. CDR3 nucleotides: TGTGCCAGCAGTTCCCTCTCAGCCGGCGCGACCAGAAATGAAAAACTGTTTTTT.

V usage is TRBV7-2 and J usage is TRBJ2-5; the D gene is possibly TRBD1 (6 bases). Germline V gene data show CDR1 as SGHTA and CDR2 as FQGNSA. The CDR3 runs to 14 residues. With 5 bases removed from V and 2 bases from J, the gap between germline ends came to 12 bases. The CDR3 nucleotides are TGTGCCAGCAGCCCACAGCAGGGGCAAGAGACCCAGTACTTC. This encodes CASSPQQGQETQYF.

The rearrangement links TRBV27 to TRBJ2-7; D remains ambiguous. The CDR3 has 11 residues. The V and J ends lost 2 bases and 4 bases respectively, with 3 bases between them. Germline assignment: CDR1 MNHEY and CDR2 SMNVEV (reference sequence). The CDR3 loop reads CASSLGYEQYF. The DNA for the CDR3 is TGTGCCAGCAGTTTAGGGTACGAGCAGTACTTC.

The chain employs TRBV4-1 and TRBJ1-2; TRBD1 agrees at 8 bases. With 5 bases clipped from V and 6 bases from J, the junction kept 11 bases outside the gene matches. Germline lookup yields CDR1 MGHRA and CDR2 YSYEKL. This CDR3 spans 15 amino acids. The CDR3 protein is CASSSNLAQGDGYTF. As DNA, the CDR3 is TGCGCCAGCAGCTCTAACCTAGCACAGGGGGATGGCTACACCTTC.

The rearrangement uses TRBV29-1 and TRBJ2-5, with D possibly matching TRBD2 (7 bases). Trimming removed 2 bases at V and 5 bases at J, with 12 bases between. From germline, CDR1 is SQVTM and CDR2 ANQGSEA. The CDR3 contains 13 residues. The CDR3 region has the DNA TGCAGCGTTGAAAGGGGGGGTCGGGAGACCCAGTACTTC. It specifies CSVERGGRETQYF.

The chain is built from TRBV28 and TRBJ1-4, with D possibly being TRBD1 (5 bases). Per germline, CDR1 MDHEN and CDR2 SYDVKM. CDR3 length: 15 amino acids. V dropped 6 bases and J dropped 5 bases, with 16 bases sitting between them. CDR3 residues: CASSSTGSLNEKLFF. CDR3 nucleotides: TGTGCCAGCAGCTCCACAGGTTCCCTAAATGAAAAACTGTTTTTT.

This clone has just one count. The rearrangement links TRBV19 to TRBJ1-2, with no clear D. CDR1 is LNHDA, CDR2 SQIVND, per germline (reference sequence). CDR3 size: 14 residues. Trimming took 7 bases from V and 0 from J, leaving 12 bases between them. In DNA form, the CDR3 reads TGTGCCAGTAAACCAGCTGAAACTAACTATGGCTACACCTTC. Protein product: CASKPAETNYGYTF.

This chain uses TRBV11-1 with TRBJ2-1; 11 nucleotides line up with TRBD2. The V gene's germline CDR1 is SGHAT and CDR2 FQDESV (reference sequence). V was pared by 4 bases and J by 8 bases, with 10 bases of the junction left unmatched. The CDR3 loop spans 16 amino acids. The CDR3 here is CASSYVSTSGTHEQFF. Written as DNA, the CDR3 is TGTGCCAGCAGCTACGTTTCGACTAGCGGGACACATGAGCAGTTCTTC.

The J gene is TRBJ2-5, the V gene TRBV5-1; 12 bases line up with TRBD2. Trimming cost V 7 bases and J 5 bases; bases outside gene matches: 12. This CDR3 comprises 16 residues. Germline V CDR1 and CDR2: SGHRS, YFSETQ. The CDR3, as DNA: TGCGCCAGCGTCCTGGGACTAGCGGGTTCTAGGGAGACCCAGTACTTC. Its translation: CASVLGLAGSRETQYF.

The chain uses TRBV7-2 and TRBJ2-5; D is uncertain. CDR1 and CDR2 (germline): SGHTA, FQGNSA. CDR3 length equals 12 residues. The V end lost 5 bases, the J end lost 7 bases, and 11 bases lay between the germline ends. Here the CDR3 DNA reads TGTGCCAGCAGCCCCCCCACTCGGACCCAGTACTTC. Translation: CASSPPTRTQYF.

The gene calls are TRBV11-2 and TRBJ1-5, with 8 bases that match TRBD1. Per germline, CDR1 SGHAT and CDR2 FQNNGV. V was clipped by 5 bases and J by 2 bases; unmatched bases: 5. The CDR3 sequence is 15 residues long. For the CDR3, the DNA is TGTGCCAGCAGCCCAAAGGGACAGGGCAATCAGCCCCAGCATTTT. This sequence encodes CASSPKGQGNQPQHF.

This chain joins TRBV6-1 and TRBJ1-6; D is ambiguous. Trimming removed 7 bases from V and 7 bases from J, with 11 bases in between. Germline V lookup: CDR1 MNHNS, CDR2 SASEGT. The CDR3 loop spans 13 amino acids. CDR3 region: CASTGWSNSPLHF. The CDR3 bases are TGTGCCAGCACTGGGTGGTCCAATTCACCCCTCCACTTT.

This chain uses TRBV7-2 with TRBJ2-7; D gene ambiguous. CDR1 is SGHTA and CDR2 is FQGNSA in the germline V gene. V lost 7 bases and J 5 bases, leaving 9 bases between the germline ends. There are 11 residues in the CDR3. The CDR3 DNA sequence: TGTGCCAGCAATATTGGCGACGAGCAGTACTTC. It yields the protein CASNIGDEQYF. The full variable domain, its missing parts supplied by reference TRBV7-2 and TRBJ2-7, is GAGVSQSPSNKVTEKGKDVELRCDPISGHTALYWYRQSLGQGLEFLIYFQGNSAPDKSGLPSDRFSAERTGGSVSTLTIQRTQQEDSAVYLCASNIGDEQYFGPGTRLTVT.

CDR3 sequence reads: CSVGYRGLTNTEAFF. CDR3 DNA sequence: TGCAGCGTTGGCTACAGGGGGCTGACGAACACTGAAGCTTTCTTT. The J gene is TRBJ1-1, the V gene TRBV29-1; TRBD1 aligns across 9 bases. Unmatched junction bases numbered 7, after V lost 4 bases and J lost 1 base. Germline V CDR1 and CDR2: SQVTM, ANQGSEA. The CDR3 is 15 residues long.

This clone is a singleton in its sample. The chain links TRBV6-1 to TRBJ2-1, with TRBD2 identical over 9 bases. This CDR3 has 14 residues. With 6 bases clipped from V and 6 bases from J, the junction kept 6 bases outside the gene matches. Germline V gene data show CDR1 as MNHNS and CDR2 as SASEGT. CDR3 residues: CASRTSGPLNEQFF. CDR3 in DNA: TGTGCCAGCAGGACTAGCGGACCCCTCAATGAGCAGTTCTTC.

The rearrangement uses TRBV5-3 and TRBJ2-2; D call uncertain. TRBV5-3 is known as an ORF, though its function is uncertain. The V end was cut by 0 bases, the J end by 5 bases, with 8 bases between. This CDR3 has 14 amino acids. CDR3 protein: CARSLASWTGELFF. DNA for the CDR3: TGTGCCAGAAGCTTGGCCTCGTGGACCGGGGAGCTGTTTTTT.